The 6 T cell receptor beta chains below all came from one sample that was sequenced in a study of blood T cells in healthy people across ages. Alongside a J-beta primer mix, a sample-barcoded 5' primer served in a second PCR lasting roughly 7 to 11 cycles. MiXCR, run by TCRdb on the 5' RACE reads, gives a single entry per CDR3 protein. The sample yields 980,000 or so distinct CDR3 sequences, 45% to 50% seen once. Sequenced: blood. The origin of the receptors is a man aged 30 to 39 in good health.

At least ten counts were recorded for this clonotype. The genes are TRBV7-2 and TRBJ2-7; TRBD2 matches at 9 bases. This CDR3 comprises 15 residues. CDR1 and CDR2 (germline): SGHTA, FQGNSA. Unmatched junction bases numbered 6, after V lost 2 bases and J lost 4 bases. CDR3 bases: TGTGCCAGCAGCTTATCGGCTAGCGGGGAATACGAGCAGTACTTC. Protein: CASSLSASGEYEQYF.

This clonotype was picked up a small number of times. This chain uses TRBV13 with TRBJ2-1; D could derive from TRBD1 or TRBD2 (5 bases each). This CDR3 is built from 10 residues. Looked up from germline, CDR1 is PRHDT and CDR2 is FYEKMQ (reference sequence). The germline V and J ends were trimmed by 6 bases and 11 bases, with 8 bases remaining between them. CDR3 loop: CASSKGQQFF. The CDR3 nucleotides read TGTGCCAGCAGTAAGGGACAGCAGTTCTTC.

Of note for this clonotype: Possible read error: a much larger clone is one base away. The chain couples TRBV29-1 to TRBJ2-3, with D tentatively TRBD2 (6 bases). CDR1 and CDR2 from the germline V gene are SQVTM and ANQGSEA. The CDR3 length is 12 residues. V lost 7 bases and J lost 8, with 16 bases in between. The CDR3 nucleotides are TGCAGCGGCCGTCATGGGGGAGGTACGCAGTATTTT. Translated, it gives CSGRHGGGTQYF.

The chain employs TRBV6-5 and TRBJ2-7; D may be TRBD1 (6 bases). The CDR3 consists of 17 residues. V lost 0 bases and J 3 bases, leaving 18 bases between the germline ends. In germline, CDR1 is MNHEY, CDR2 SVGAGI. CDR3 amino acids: CASSYSKGTGFFYEQYF. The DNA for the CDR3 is TGTGCCAGCAGTTACTCGAAGGGCACAGGGTTTTTCTACGAGCAGTACTTC.

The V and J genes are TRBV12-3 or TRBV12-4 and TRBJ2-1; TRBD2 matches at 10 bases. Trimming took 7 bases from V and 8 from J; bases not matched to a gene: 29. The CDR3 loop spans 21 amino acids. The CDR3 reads CASTKDRKRGGLSGSVYEQFF. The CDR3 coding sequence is TGTGCCAGCACCAAGGACCGAAAGCGGGGGGGCCTGTCGGGTAGTGTCTATGAGCAGTTCTTC.

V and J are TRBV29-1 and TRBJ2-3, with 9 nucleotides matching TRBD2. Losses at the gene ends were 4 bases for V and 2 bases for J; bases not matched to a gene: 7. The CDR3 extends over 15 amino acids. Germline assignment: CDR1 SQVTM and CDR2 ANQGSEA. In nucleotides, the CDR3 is TGCAGCGTTGTGAGAGCGGGGGGATCCACAGATACGCAGTATTTT. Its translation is CSVVRAGGSTDTQYF.